The 9 T cell receptor beta chains below come from one sample, sequenced in a study of OX40 agonist ivuxolimab in advanced cancers. The data were produced by immunoSEQ multiplex PCR, yet TCRdb's version contains in-frame clones alone and is incomplete. The top ten hold around 5.2% of the sample, which has approximately 97,000 clones, 86% seen once. The sample in question was CD4+ or CD8+ T cells sorted from blood, obtained in a trial of the OX40 agonist ivuxolimab. These receptors were obtained from an adult with an advanced solid tumor such as melanoma, head and neck, liver or kidney cancer.

The gene calls are TRBV11-2 and TRBJ2-1; 8 nucleotides agree with TRBD2. With V trimmed by 5 bases and J by 1 base, 4 bases remained unmatched. The V gene's germline CDR1 is SGHAT and CDR2 FQNNGV. The CDR3 sequence is 15 residues long. CDR3 sequence: CASSISGTSYNEQFF. CDR3 nucleotides: TGTGCCAGCAGCATTAGCGGGACGTCCTACAATGAGCAGTTCTTC. The variable domain in full, with the rest retrieved from reference TRBV11-2 and TRBJ2-1, is EAGVAQSPRYKIIEKRQSVAFWCNPISGHATLYWYQQILGQGPKLLIQFQNNGVVDDSQLPKDRFSAERLKGVDSTLKIQPAKLEDSAVYLCASSISGTSYNEQFFGPGTRLTVL.

The J gene is TRBJ2-5, the V gene TRBV4-1; 9 bases agree with TRBD1. Germline CDR1 MGHRA, CDR2 YSYEKL. The CDR3 runs 17 residues. J gave up 5 bases and V 1 base, and 11 bases lay outside the gene matches. The CDR3 protein is CASSQGWDRAYRETQYF. The CDR3 bases are TGCGCCAGCAGCCAAGGGTGGGACAGGGCGTATCGGGAGACCCAGTACTTC.

The chain combines TRBV7-9 with TRBJ1-2; D not resolved. The V gene's germline CDR1 is SEHNR and CDR2 FQNEAQ (reference sequence). This CDR3 has 13 amino acids. Trimming left V 4 bases short and J 3 bases short, with 9 bases between. In DNA form, the CDR3 reads TGTGCCAGCAGCTCCGGGGTGGACTATGGCTACACCTTC. Its protein is CASSSGVDYGYTF.

The gene calls are TRBV5-4 and TRBJ2-3; D not resolved. Trimming cost V 0 bases and J 3 bases, with 11 bases left between them. The length of the CDR3 is 15 residues. Germline-derived CDR1 and CDR2 are SGHNT and YYREEE (reference sequence). The CDR3 DNA reads as TGTGCCAGCAGCTTGGCGGGTTTGCGAACAGATACGCAGTATTTT. Translation: CASSLAGLRTDTQYF.

V is TRBV6-5 and J is TRBJ1-2; a weak D match, TRBD1 (6 bases). This CDR3 is built from 13 residues. The V gene lost 6 bases and the J gene lost 7 bases, with 15 bases spanning the gap. CDR1 MNHEY and CDR2 SVGAGI come from the germline V gene. As DNA, the CDR3 is TGTGCCAGCAGGACCAACAGGGAATCTGGCTACACCTTC. Translating gives CASRTNRESGYTF.

V and J are TRBV27 and TRBJ2-5; no clear D gene. CDR1 and CDR2 (germline): MNHEY, SMNVEV (reference sequence). CDR3 size: 13 residues. With 6 bases removed from V and 7 bases from J, the gap between germline ends came to 15 bases. The CDR3 spells CASRGEVIGTQYF. The DNA for the CDR3 is TGTGCCAGCAGGGGTGAGGTCATTGGGACCCAGTACTTC.

The V call is TRBV7-9, the J call TRBJ2-5; 8 bases align to TRBD2. Germline V gene sequence: CDR1 SEHNR, CDR2 FQNEAQ (reference sequence). This CDR3 has 18 residues. Trimming at V came to 0 bases and at J to 3 bases, leaving 12 bases not matched to a gene. The CDR3 nucleotides read TGTGCCAGCAGCTTAGCTATAAGCGGGAGTCCTGGGAAAGAGACCCAGTACTTC. Translated: CASSLAISGSPGKETQYF.

The gene calls are TRBV6-5 and TRBJ1-2; no firm D call. V lost 3 bases to trimming and J lost 1 base, with 12 bases between them. This CDR3 comprises 15 residues. Germline values: CDR1 MNHEY, CDR2 SVGAGI. The CDR3 reads CASSYEAGSNYGYTF. The CDR3 coding sequence is TGTGCCAGCAGTTATGAGGCCGGTAGTAACTATGGCTACACCTTC.

The gene calls are TRBV19 and TRBJ1-2; 7 bases line up with TRBD1. The trim removed 5 bases at V and 8 bases at J, leaving 17 bases unmatched. This CDR3 comprises 16 residues. Germline assignment: CDR1 LNHDA and CDR2 SQIVND (reference sequence). The CDR3 bases are TGTGCCAGTAGTCTCAAGTCGACAGGGAATTTAAGGGGCTACACCTTC. Encoded protein: CASSLKSTGNLRGYTF.